The rows below give T cell receptor beta chains drawn from one sample of a study of control samples from healthy donors and cancer patients. Repertoires were generated with immunoSEQ multiplex PCR, while TCRdb's copy carries only in-frame clones and drops some. The repertoire holds about 170,000 clones, with approximately 90% as singletons. The sample consisted of blood. All receptors derive from a man in his thirties or forties in good health. CDR3s include the opening cysteine and the closing phenylalanine or tryptophan. D genes are given only for firm matches. Expanded clones are given a class, and other clones once, few, many or no size at all.

-	TRBV9	TRBJ1-2	-	TGTGCCAGCAGCGCCAGGGGATCCTATGGCTACACCTTC	CASSARGSYGYTF
-	TRBV14	TRBJ2-7	-	TGTGCCAGCAGCCAAGTAGCGAGTGGGTTGGGGCCGCAGTACTTC	CASSQVASGLGPQYF
-	TRBV27	TRBJ2-2	TRBD1	TGTGCCAGCAGGGGGACAGTAAACACCGGGGAGCTGTTTTTT	CASRGTVNTGELFF
-	TRBV6-4	TRBJ1-6	TRBD1	TGTGCCAGCAGCGCGACAGGGCTTCGGTCCTATAATTCACCCCTCCACTTT	CASSATGLRSYNSPLHF
many	TRBV28	TRBJ2-7	-	TGTGCCAGCAGTTGGGACAACTACGAGCAGTACTTC	CASSWDNYEQYF
-	TRBV5-1	TRBJ1-1	-	TGCGCCAGCAGCCCCCAAATGGCGAACACTGAAGCTTTCTTT	CASSPQMANTEAFF
-	TRBV5-8	TRBJ2-7	TRBD1	TGTGCCAGCAGCTTGCCCTCCGCAGGGGGCGAGCAGTACTTC	CASSLPSAGGEQYF
-	TRBV4-1	TRBJ2-1	-	TGCGCCAGCAGCCGGCAGAACAATGAGCAGTTCTTC	CASSRQNNEQFF
once	TRBV19	TRBJ1-1	-	TGTGCCAGTAGCCAGCAAGGTCGTACTGAAGCTTTCTTT	CASSQQGRTEAFF
-	TRBV6-9	TRBJ2-1	-	TGTGCCACCCGCGACAGAGACAATGAGCAGTTCTTC	CATRDRDNEQFF
-	TRBV7-3	TRBJ2-6	-	TGTGCCAGCAGCTTACAAGGAGCTGGGGCCAACGTCCTGACTTTC	CASSLQGAGANVLTF
-	TRBV5-4	TRBJ2-1	TRBD1	TGTGCCAGCAACCCGGGACAGGGGCCCCATGAGCAGTTCTTC	CASNPGQGPHEQFF
-	TRBV4-1	TRBJ2-2	-	TGCGCCAGCAGCCAAAGGGACTTTAACACCGGGGAGCTGTTTTTT	CASSQRDFNTGELFF
-	TRBV6-5	TRBJ1-6	-	TGTGCCAGCAGTTTACAGGCGAATTCACCCCTCCACTTT	CASSLQANSPLHF
once	TRBV24-1	TRBJ2-3	-	TGTGCCACCAGTGAAATAGGTTCGGGTTATAGCACAGATACGCAGTATTTT	CATSEIGSGYSTDTQYF
-	TRBV7-9	TRBJ2-1	-	TGTGCCAGCAGCTCCCACAGGGATTATTTTAATGAGCAGTTCTTC	CASSSHRDYFNEQFF
-	TRBV20-1	TRBJ1-5	TRBD1	TGCAGTGCTAGTAATTTGGACAGGGGTCCGAATCAGCCCCAGCATTTT	CSASNLDRGPNQPQHF
-	TRBV7-3	TRBJ1-2	TRBD1	TGTGCCAGCAGCTTAGGGGGTTGGGGACAGACATATGGCTACACCTTC	CASSLGGWGQTYGYTF
once	TRBV15	TRBJ1-5	TRBD1	TGTGCCACCAGCAGAGATAGGGGCGGTTTGACAGGGATTAGCAATCAGCCCCAGCATTTT	CATSRDRGGLTGISNQPQHF
-	TRBV18	TRBJ1-1	-	TGTGCCAGCTCACCCTCCTGGACAGTCATGAACACTGAAGCTTTCTTT	CASSPSWTVMNTEAFF
-	TRBV10-3	TRBJ1-6	-	TGTGCCATCAGTGAGGGCGGCAGACGGCTCAGCTCCTATAATTCACCCCTCCACTTT	CAISEGGRRLSSYNSPLHF
-	TRBV7-2	TRBJ2-7	TRBD1	TGTGCCAGCAGCGCCGACAGGGGTGGGTCCTACGAGCAGTACTTC	CASSADRGGSYEQYF
few	TRBV5-4	TRBJ2-7	TRBD2	TGTGCCACCACAGCAAGACTAGCGGGAGGCAACGAGCAGTACTTC	CATTARLAGGNEQYF
-	TRBV7-9	TRBJ2-1	-	TGTGCCAGCAGCTTAGATTCGGCGGGATTGTTCAATGAGCAGTTCTTC	CASSLDSAGLFNEQFF
-	TRBV27	TRBJ1-5	-	TGTGCCAGCAGTTTACACAATAGCAATCAGCCCCAGCATTTT	CASSLHNSNQPQHF
-	TRBV13	TRBJ1-5	-	TGTGCCAGCAGCTTAGGGCGGGATAGCAATCAGCCCCAGCATTTT	CASSLGRDSNQPQHF
-	TRBV15	TRBJ1-2	TRBD1	TGTGCCACCAGCCCCCGGACAGGAACAAACTATGGCTACACCTTC	CATSPRTGTNYGYTF
-	TRBV11-2	TRBJ1-1	-	TGTGCCAGCAGCTTAGTACGGGTTAGGAACACTGAAGCTTTCTTT	CASSLVRVRNTEAFF
few	TRBV15	TRBJ1-2	TRBD1	TGTGCCACCAGCAGGGATTACGGACAGGGCTATGGCTACACCTTC	CATSRDYGQGYGYTF
-	TRBV7-8	TRBJ1-1	-	TGTGCCAGCAGCTTTGTAGTGCCGAGCACTGAAGCTTTCTTT	CASSFVVPSTEAFF
-	TRBV18	TRBJ2-3	-	TGTGCCAGCAGGACTAATTTTCCAGATACGCAGTATTTT	CASRTNFPDTQYF
few	TRBV5-4	TRBJ1-1	-	TGTGCCAGCAGCTTGGGGCTCCACCAACAGGTTACTGAAGCTTTCTTT	CASSLGLHQQVTEAFF
-	TRBV3-1/TRBV3-2	TRBJ1-5	-	TGTGCCAGCAGCCGGGATAGCAATCAGCCCCAGCATTTT	CASSRDSNQPQHF
-	TRBV4-1	TRBJ2-7	TRBD2	TGCGCCAGCAGCCAAGATAGGAGCGGGAGGAGGTACGAGCAGTACTTC	CASSQDRSGRRYEQYF
-	TRBV11-1	TRBJ2-3	TRBD2	TGTGCCAGCAAGGGACTAGCGGTAACAGATACGCAGTATTTT	CASKGLAVTDTQYF
once	TRBV2	TRBJ2-7	-	TGTGCCAGCAGCCTACAGGGTGGGTACGACGAGCAGTACTTC	CASSLQGGYDEQYF
-	TRBV9	TRBJ1-1	-	TGTGCCAGCAGCGGGAACAAGAACACTGAAGCTTTCTTT	CASSGNKNTEAFF
-	TRBV27	TRBJ1-6	TRBD1	TGTGCCAGCAGCCTTGGGTGGGACAGGGTCCTAGCACCCCTCCACTTT	CASSLGWDRVLAPLHF
-	TRBV18	TRBJ1-4	TRBD1	TGTGCCAGCTCACCGGACAGGGTGAGTGAGCTGTTTTTT	CASSPDRVSELFF
few	TRBV5-6	TRBJ1-6	-	TGTGCCAGCGAGGGAAATTCACCCCTCCACTTT	CASEGNSPLHF
once	TRBV3-1/TRBV3-2	TRBJ1-4	-	TGTGCCAGCAGCCAAAGAGATTTACTGTTTTTT	CASSQRDLLFF
-	TRBV5-4	TRBJ2-3	TRBD1	TGTGCCAGCAGGGGGGGACAGGCTACCACAGATACGCAGTATTTT	CASRGGQATTDTQYF
-	TRBV15	TRBJ2-3	TRBD1	TGTGCCACCAGCCCCTCGGGACAGGGAAAAGATACGCAGTATTTT	CATSPSGQGKDTQYF
-	TRBV29-1	TRBJ1-3	-	TGCAGCGCTCAAAAGGACTCTGGAAACACCATATATTTT	CSAQKDSGNTIYF
-	TRBV4-2	TRBJ1-3	TRBD1	TGTGCCAGCAGCCCCCTGGGGACAGCCGGAAACACCATATATTTT	CASSPLGTAGNTIYF
-	TRBV30	TRBJ1-3	-	TGTGCCTGGAGTGTTGGGACGCTTGGAAACACCATATATTTT	CAWSVGTLGNTIYF
-	TRBV11-2	TRBJ2-1	-	TGTGCCAGCAGCTCGCAGGTGGAGAACAATGAGCAGTTCTTC	CASSSQVENNEQFF
few	TRBV23-1	TRBJ1-5	-	TGCGCCAGCAGTCCCGAAAAGGAGGTTATTTATAGCAATCAGCCCCAGCATTTT	CASSPEKEVIYSNQPQHF
-	TRBV5-1	TRBJ1-1	TRBD1	TGCGCCAGCAGGACAGGGCCGATGAACACTGAAGCTTTCTTT	CASRTGPMNTEAFF
-	TRBV7-2	TRBJ2-5	TRBD2	TGTGCCAGCAGCTTAAACAGCGGGAAAGAGACCCAGTACTTC	CASSLNSGKETQYF
-	TRBV11-3	TRBJ2-5	-	TGTGCCAGCAGCTCCCGTCCCGAGGGGGAGACCCAGTACTTC	CASSSRPEGETQYF
-	TRBV5-1	TRBJ1-2	-	TGCGCCAGCAGCTTGGAGAGCGACTATGGCTACACCTTC	CASSLESDYGYTF
-	TRBV7-6	TRBJ2-3	-	TGTGCCAGCAGCTCAGACAGGATTGGAGGTGATACGCAGTATTTT	CASSSDRIGGDTQYF
-	TRBV5-1	TRBJ1-4	TRBD1	TGCGCCAGCAGGTCCTTTCCAGGGGGAGGAACTGAAAAACTGTTTTTT	CASRSFPGGGTEKLFF
-	TRBV2	TRBJ2-7	TRBD2	TGTGCCAGCAGCCCCGGGAGGGGGAACTACGAGCAGTACTTC	CASSPGRGNYEQYF
-	TRBV6-6	TRBJ2-1	-	TGTGCCAGCGCCCTTCGGGGGGCCCCCTACAATGAGCAGTTCTTC	CASALRGAPYNEQFF
-	TRBV6-5	TRBJ1-4	-	TGTGCCAGCAGCCAAAGGGGTGAAAAACTGTTTTTT	CASSQRGEKLFF
-	TRBV18	TRBJ2-1	-	TGTGCCAGCTCACCGCAATGGACTCTTCTCAATGAGCAGTTCTTC	CASSPQWTLLNEQFF
once	TRBV19	TRBJ1-6	TRBD1	TGTGCCAGTAGAATCGGGACAGGGGTGAAGTCACCCCTCCACTTT	CASRIGTGVKSPLHF